The clone carrying this T cell receptor (beta chain) has only a few counts. Its specificity is unknown. This record comes from a study of beta chain features in type 1 diabetes. Overall study results and limits: Researchers report that Type 1 diabetes patients had moderately but significantly shorter TCRB CDR3s across all four CD4+ subsets. Among type 1 diabetes patients, VDJ junctions had fewer insertions and more deletions.

Isolated RNA was reverse transcribed in full, so expressed TCRB transcripts were sequenced. Only in-frame clones appear in the TCRdb table, and some are missing; sequencing was by immunoSEQ multiplex PCR. Among 500,000 to 650,000 clones listed, about an eighth were seen once. The CDR3 is 17 amino acids. Trimming removed 5 bases from V and 5 bases from J, with 22 bases in between. Per the germline V gene, CDR1 is SGHTA and CDR2 is FQGNSA. This receptor was identified in a man aged 25-45 years with type 1 diabetes. V and J are TRBV7-2 and TRBJ1-3; a weak D match, TRBD1 (5 bases). The sample consisted of naive CD4+ T cells from blood. DNA of the CDR3: TGTGCCAGCAGCCAAGGACACGGGGCGAGAGCTAGAAACACCATATATTTT. Translating it yields CASSQGHGARARNTIYF.